This T cell receptor (beta chain) was profiled in a study of CD8 T cells in ankylosing spondylitis. Study-wide results and limits: Some of these motif variants have turned up before, in reports on reactive arthritis synovial fluid and blood. Matched synovial fluid from ankylosing spondylitis patients was reported to be enriched for disease-linked clones. It appeared that ankylosing spondylitis blood was characterized by a TCR beta motif of fewer than 10 highly homologous variants. Disease-linked clones, CD8+, were relatively rare in peripheral blood.

Making the TCR beta libraries involved quantitative 5'-RACE with molecular barcodes. From the 5' RACE reads, TCRdb called clonotypes with MiXCR, one entry per CDR3 protein. The data contain a few hundred thousand distinct CDR3 sequences, approximately 20% of them singletons. The CDR3 runs 16 residues. The germline CDR1 and CDR2 sequences are ENHRY and SYGVKD. V lost 6 bases to trimming and J lost 3 bases; unmatched junction nucleotides: 9. As concerns this clonotype: The target antigen is unknown.

The sequence was obtained from a male donor with ankylosing spondylitis. V and J are TRBV10-3 and TRBJ2-1; TRBD1 matches at 9 bases. The sequenced sample consisted of blood, either unsorted or a sorted T cell fraction (not recorded which). The CDR3 bases are TGTGCCATCAGCCCCGGGACAGGGACCTTCTACAATGAGCAGTTCTTC. It specifies CAISPGTGTFYNEQFF.